This TCR beta chain derives from a study of immune heterogeneity within non-small cell lung tumors listed by TCRdb under 2018. About the full investigation: By histology, the tumors included some ten non-squamous carcinomas, a few squamous cell carcinomas and 1 tumor not otherwise specified. TCR repertoire analysis included approximately 52 tumor loci from 15 or so patients, whereas transcriptome data included only approximately 48 loci from about 13 patients. Binding of neoantigens to the HLA alleles of each patient was predicted with netMHCpan-3.0 for mutant peptides of 8 to 11 amino acids. The study combined whole-exome sequencing, RNA-seq and TCR beta repertoire sequencing of multiple spatially distinct regions from each NSCLC tumor to examine intratumoral immune heterogeneity.

The TCR template was genomic DNA extracted from bulk tumor tissue, and 600 ng of gDNA was amplified for each sample. During surgery, several biopsies were collected from each primary tumor and placed as far from one another as possible within the tumor mass. Patients in the study cohort, which was described as untreated, were newly diagnosed NSCLC cases going through curative surgery. The donor group was made up of roughly 16 newly diagnosed non-small cell lung cancer patients undergoing surgery with curative intent. A couple of independent pathologists reviewed the resected tumor masses. Only DNA and RNA samples of high quality went on to sequencing. Summary of the overall study and its limitations: High-frequency TCR beta clonotypes were found to be largely distinct between individual patients. Identical dominant CDR3B clonotypes recurred across loci within a patient, yet different tumor locations also harbored unique high-frequency clones. A statistically significant but moderate positive correlation (R about 0.34) was observed between local T-cell repertoire clonality and local tumor mutational burden.

A multiplex PCR system amplified the TCR beta CDR3 region, with a first 10-cycle round using 32 V-gene forward and 13 J-gene reverse primers. The first PCR round used a QIAGEN Multiplex PCR Kit, and the primer sequences were filed in Chinese patent CN105087789A. A second PCR round added Illumina universal primers using the Phusion High-Fidelity PCR Kit. Paired-end sequencing of TCR libraries was carried out on the Illumina HiSeq X Ten platform at a read length of 151 bp. The published analysis was carried out like this. Reads lacking multiplex PCR primers were removed with Cutadapt, read pairs were merged with PEAR, and CDR3 regions were called with MiXCR default settings. Repertoire diversity used Shannon entropy, and clonality was computed as one minus Shannon entropy divided by ln of productive unique sequence count. Clonotypes present at frequencies of at least 0.5% were defined as dominant or high-frequency T-cell clones. TCRdb reran the public reads through fastp at Q25 and MiXCR, keeping productive beta chains. Each record represents a unique CDR3 protein, reported with the most common genes and DNA among its rows. The V and J calls were determined by TCRdb, not by the authors. Within this sample are 6,000 to 6,500 distinct CDR3 sequences, with about 20% of them counted one time only. The ten largest clones represent over 8.5% of the sample.

The V end loses 2 bases and the J end loses 3 bases, and a stretch of 17 bases separates them. The germline V gene supplies CDR1 SGHRS and CDR2 YFSETQ. Its CDR3 holds 16 amino acids, cysteine through phenylalanine. Just CDR3 DNA is preserved here, 48 bases in frame from base 1. The sample holds many counts of this clonotype. Its antigen specificity is not known. No much larger clone is present one base from it, and per-base qualities are unavailable. This sequence originates from a man aged 70-80 years with non-small cell lung cancer. The specimen was lung tumor tissue. The V gene is TRBV5-1 and the J gene is TRBJ2-5; TRBD1 might be the D gene, on 5 matching bases. The sequenced DNA is TGCGCCAGCAGCTTAACAGGCAACCGACATGAAGAGACCCAGTACTTC. The encoded protein is CASSLTGNRHEETQYF.